The T cell receptor beta chain under discussion was sequenced for a study of blood T cell repertoires in COVID-19. Study details: Acute-phase and convalescent COVID-19 samples originated in the United States, Italy and Spain. PBMCs, B-cell-depleted T cells, or T cells were the source of the cDNA or gDNA that made up the material.

Methods used by the authors: Estimation of nucleated cell counts was performed using reference gene primer amplification. The method was immunoSEQ multiplex PCR; TCRdb's version includes in-frame clones alone and lacks a portion of them. V, J and clone size are taken as reported in that table, and D and trimming were inferred from the DNA itself. This table holds around 280,000 clones, roughly 89% found once. Per the germline V gene, CDR1 is LNHNV and CDR2 is YYDKDF (reference sequence). The CDR3 consists of 16 residues. The V gene lost 5 bases and the J gene lost 2 bases, with 13 bases spanning the gap. One Seattle source followed patients from active infection through their disease course.

The material sequenced was peripheral blood. This sequence joins TRBV15 and TRBJ1-6, with D tentatively TRBD1 (5 bases). This TCR was sampled from a woman aged 25 to 39 with COVID-19, enrolled during active disease. The CDR3 coding sequence is TGTGCCACCAGCCTAGGGACTGACCCCTATAATTCACCCCTCCACTTT. Its translation: CATSLGTDPYNSPLHF.